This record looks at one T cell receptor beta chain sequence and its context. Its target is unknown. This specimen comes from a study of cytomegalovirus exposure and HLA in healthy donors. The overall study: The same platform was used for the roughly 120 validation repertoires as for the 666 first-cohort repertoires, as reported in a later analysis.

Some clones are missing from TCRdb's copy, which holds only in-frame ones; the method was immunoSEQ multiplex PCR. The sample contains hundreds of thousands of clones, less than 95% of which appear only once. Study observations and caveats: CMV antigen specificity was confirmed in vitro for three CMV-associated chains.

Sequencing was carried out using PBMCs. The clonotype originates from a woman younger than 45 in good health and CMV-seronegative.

CDR3 nucleotides: TGTGCCAGCAGCTTGGATGTAGGGAGCTCCTACGAGCAGTACTTC. Protein: CASSLDVGSSYEQYF. The V and J genes are TRBV5-4 and TRBJ2-7, with TRBD2 as a possible D gene (5 bases). Deletions cut 0 bases from V and 0 bases from J, with 10 bases between. The CDR3 runs 15 residues. Germline values: CDR1 SGHNT, CDR2 YYREEE (reference sequence).